The 26 T cell receptor beta chains below all came from one sample that was sequenced in a study of T cell clonality in common variable immunodeficiency. The method was immunoSEQ multiplex PCR; TCRdb's version includes in-frame clones alone and lacks a portion of them. The table records tens of thousands of clones without singletons, the ten largest covering approximately 0.81%. Sample: peripheral blood mononuclear cells. These receptors were obtained from a person aged 18 to 70 in good health.

This clone has ten or more counts. The read ends 3 residues shy of where the CDR3 ends; the end is completed using the germline J gene. V is TRBV7-2 and J is TRBJ2-7; D unresolved. Per the germline V gene, CDR1 is SGHTA and CDR2 is FQGNSA. V dropped 6 bases and J dropped 5 bases, with 14 bases sitting between them. This CDR3 has 13 amino acids. Incomplete CDR3 DNA: TGTGCCAGCAGACCCGACTCCAGAAACGAG. Residues: CASRPDSRNE. The whole CDR3 reads CASRPDSRNEQYF.

The sample holds many counts of this clone. The read halts 3 residues ahead of the CDR3 end, with the missing end drawn from the germline J gene. V is TRBV19 and J is TRBJ2-1; no clear D. Germline CDR1 is LNHDA and CDR2 is SQIVND (reference sequence). V was trimmed by 9 bases and J by 6 bases, leaving 12 bases between them. This CDR3 has 12 amino acids. The CDR3 sequence: CASIGPSNEQFF. CDR3 DNA (partial): TGTGCCAGCATTGGGCCCTCCAATGAG.

This clone occurred many times. The CDR3 goes on 3 residues after the read ends, and that part is filled in from the germline J gene. The chain uses TRBV10-1 and TRBJ2-5; TRBD2 matches 9 bases. Germline values: CDR1 WNHNN, CDR2 SYGVQD (reference sequence). V gave up 6 bases and J gave up 3 bases; unmatched junction bases: 8. The CDR3 sequence is 15 residues long. The CDR3 loop reads CASRILAGVKETQYF. The CDR3 DNA, read in part, is TGCGCCAGCAGGATATTAGCGGGGGTAAAAGAGACC.

This clone was recorded at least ten times. The read is 3 residues too short to cover the CDR3 end, so that end is filled in from the germline J gene. The chain links TRBV18 to TRBJ1-6; TRBD1 aligns across 9 bases. Germline CDR1 KGHSH, CDR2 LQKENI. This CDR3 comprises 15 residues. With V trimmed by 3 bases and J by 6 bases, 3 bases remained unmatched. The sequenced part of the CDR3 DNA is TGTGCCAGCTCACCCGACAGGGGGGTTAATTCACCC. Translating gives CASSPDRGVNSP. The entire CDR3 sequence reads CASSPDRGVNSPLHF.

This clone has at least ten counts. The CDR3 is cut off 3 residues early in the read; its end comes from the germline J gene. The chain has TRBV14 and TRBJ2-1; 12 nucleotides agree with TRBD2. This CDR3 is built from 17 residues. V shed 0 bases and J 4 bases; nucleotides not matched to a gene: 4. Germline lookup yields CDR1 SGHDN and CDR2 FVKESK. The CDR3 loop reads CASSQEVGTSGYNEQFF. The part of the CDR3 DNA that was read is TGTGCCAGCAGCCAAGAGGTGGGGACTAGCGGGTACAATGAG.

This clone was seen ten or more times. The read gets to within 3 residues of the CDR3 end, and the germline J gene fills in the rest. J is TRBJ1-2 and V is TRBV19; a weak D match, TRBD1 (6 bases). Looked up from germline, CDR1 is LNHDA and CDR2 is SQIVND (reference sequence). CDR3 length: 13 amino acids. CDR3 bases read: TGTGCCAGTACCCTCCAAGGGGGATACGGC. As protein: CASTLQGGYG. The complete CDR3 sequence is CASTLQGGYGYTF.

There are many counts of this clone. The read terminates 3 residues ahead of where the CDR3 ends, so the germline J gene completes it. V usage is TRBV30 and J usage is TRBJ2-7; 8 nucleotides align to TRBD1. The V gene end was trimmed by 0 bases and the J gene end by 1 base; junction bases not matched to a gene: 8. The germline V gene encodes CDR1 GTSNPN and CDR2 SVGIG (reference sequence). There are 16 residues in the CDR3. CDR3 bases read: TGTGCCTGGAGTGTACCCAGGACAGGGTTGTCCTACGAG. Protein product: CAWSVPRTGLSYE. The full CDR3 protein is CAWSVPRTGLSYEQYF.

Of note for this clone: Read data end 3 residues before the CDR3 end; the end is taken from the germline J gene. This rearrangement joins TRBV7-2 to TRBJ1-1, with unresolved D. This CDR3 region has 14 residues. V lost 3 bases to trimming and J lost 4 bases, with 12 bases between them. The germline V gene has CDR1 SGHTA and CDR2 FQGNSA. CDR3 protein: CASSLDRARTEAFF. The part of the CDR3 DNA that was read is TGTGCCAGCAGCTTGGATAGGGCGCGCACTGAA.

The table lists this clone with many counts. A junction boundary mismatches the germline segment, possibly from a read error. The CDR3 goes on 3 residues after the read ends, and that part is filled in from the germline J gene. V is TRBV4-2 and J is TRBJ2-7; 10 bases match TRBD1. This CDR3 is built from 17 residues. Germline V CDR1 and CDR2: LGHNA, YNFKEQ. The CDR3 reads CASSQSIWDRGVYEQYF. The part of the CDR3 DNA that was read is TGCGCCAGCAGCCAAAGCATATGGGACAGGGGAGTGTACGAG.

This clone has a count of ten or more. With the read ending 3 residues before the CDR3 end, the germline J gene is used to fill in that end. The rearrangement uses TRBV20-1 and TRBJ2-1, with TRBD1 identical over 7 bases. CDR1 and CDR2 (germline): DFQATT, SNEGSKA (reference sequence). The CDR3 consists of 15 residues. V shed 3 bases, J shed 7 bases, and the junction held 12 bases outside the gene matches. The sequenced CDR3 bases are TGCAGTGCTAGGAGACAGGGAGCGTACAGGAATGAG. Translating it yields CSARRQGAYRNE. The CDR3 in its entirety is CSARRQGAYRNEQFF.

At least ten counts were recorded for this clone. Read coverage stops 3 residues before the CDR3 terminus; the germline J gene supplies the remainder. The gene calls are TRBV18 and TRBJ2-2; possible D gene TRBD1, 6 bases. The CDR3 is made up of 15 amino acids. Trimming shortened V by 10 bases and J by 0 bases, and 15 bases separated the two germline ends. Germline loops: CDR1 KGHSH, CDR2 LQKENI. The CDR3 protein is CATARGHPNTGELFF. CDR3 bases read: TGTGCCACCGCAAGGGGACACCCGAACACCGGGGAG.

This clone was counted many times. The sequence runs out 3 residues before the end of the CDR3; the remainder is reconstructed from the germline J gene. The chain is built from TRBV7-9 and TRBJ1-2, with 7 nucleotides matching TRBD1. The CDR3 extends over 14 amino acids. Germline V gene data show CDR1 as SEHNR and CDR2 as FQNEAQ (reference sequence). J lost 3 bases, V lost 6 bases, and 7 bases had no gene match. CDR3: CASRLGTEDYGYTF. The sequenced part of the CDR3 DNA is TGTGCCAGCAGACTCGGGACAGAGGACTATGGC.

This clone was found many times. Read coverage stops 3 residues before the CDR3 terminus; the germline J gene supplies the remainder. The chain combines TRBV19 with TRBJ2-1, with D unresolved. The V end lost 6 bases, the J end lost 3 bases, and 6 bases lay between the germline ends. CDR3 size: 12 residues. The germline V gene has CDR1 LNHDA and CDR2 SQIVND (reference sequence). The CDR3 DNA, read in part, is TGTGCCAGTAGCCCGGGCTACAATGAG. The encoded protein is CASSPGYNE. The full-length CDR3 reads as CASSPGYNEQFF.

This clone was recorded many times. The missing CDR3 end, 3 residues past where the read stops, is filled in from the germline J gene. V and J are TRBV7-2 and TRBJ1-2, with a possible D match to TRBD1 (6 bases). Germline lookup yields CDR1 SGHTA and CDR2 FQGNSA. This CDR3 comprises 13 residues. The CDR3 protein is CASSKDRMSGYTF. The sequenced CDR3 bases are TGTGCCAGCAGTAAAGACAGGATGAGCGGC.

This clone has ten or more counts. The CDR3 end lies 3 residues beyond the end of the read and is filled in from the germline J gene. The chain has TRBV5-6 and TRBJ2-7, with unresolved D. The germline CDR1 and CDR2 sequences are SGHDT and YYEEEE. V shed 1 base and J shed 2 bases, with 7 bases lying between them. CDR3 length equals 13 residues. CDR3 residues: CASSLSPTYEQYF. The part of the CDR3 DNA that was read is TGTGCCAGCAGCTTGTCACCTACCTACGAG.

This clone has ten or more counts. Read sequence stops 3 residues before the CDR3 end, and the germline J gene provides the missing end. The chain links TRBV12-3 or TRBV12-4 to TRBJ2-3, with D unclear. The CDR3 totals 14 residues. Trimming stripped 10 bases from V and 0 bases from J, with 14 bases between. The CDR3 sequence: CATKILTSTDTQYF. The sequenced part of the CDR3 DNA is TGTGCCACCAAAATCCTTACTAGCACAGATACG.

The sample holds many counts of this clone. Read data end 3 residues before the CDR3 end; the end is taken from the germline J gene. The J gene is TRBJ2-7, the V gene TRBV12-3 or TRBV12-4; 8 nucleotides line up with TRBD1. The CDR3 length is 14 residues. J was trimmed by 2 bases and V by 6 bases; bases with no gene match: 6. The DNA read from the CDR3 is TGTGCCAGCAGCCGACAGGGGTTTACCTACGAG. Amino acids: CASSRQGFTYE. The complete CDR3 protein is CASSRQGFTYEQYF.

In this sample, this clone turned up many times. The sequence runs out 3 residues before the end of the CDR3; the remainder is reconstructed from the germline J gene. The gene calls are TRBV7-2 and TRBJ1-2; the match to TRBD1 covers 7 bases. Germline V gives CDR1 SGHTA, CDR2 FQGNSA. The CDR3 extends over 13 amino acids. The chain's CDR3 is CASSLQGSGGYTF. Incomplete CDR3 DNA: TGTGCCAGCAGCCTACAGGGGTCGGGCGGC.

This clone has a handful of counts. The read falls 3 residues short of the CDR3 end, and the missing part is taken from the germline J gene. V and J are TRBV29-1 and TRBJ2-1; 8 bases match TRBD2. Germline V gene sequence: CDR1 SQVTM, CDR2 ANQGSEA. CDR3 length: 13 residues. After removal of 3 bases from V and 5 bases from J, the junction contained 3 bases not matched to a gene. Partial CDR3 DNA: TGCAGCGTTGATACTAGCGGAGACAATGAG. Translating it yields CSVDTSGDNE. The whole CDR3 region reads CSVDTSGDNEQFF.

Ten or more counts support this clone. The read gets to within 3 residues of the CDR3 end, and the germline J gene fills in the rest. The chain joins TRBV7-9 to TRBJ2-7, with D maybe TRBD1 (7 bases). The V and J ends lost 0 bases and 3 bases respectively, with 12 bases between them. The CDR3 extends over 15 amino acids. Per germline, CDR1 SEHNR and CDR2 FQNEAQ (reference sequence). This CDR3 reads CASSLASGGGYEQYF. The sequenced part of the CDR3 DNA is TGTGCCAGCAGCTTAGCGTCAGGGGGAGGCTACGAG.

This clone was seen ten or more times. The CDR3 end lies 3 residues beyond the end of the read and is filled in from the germline J gene. This sequence joins TRBV7-8 and TRBJ2-5, with D possibly TRBD2 on 5 matching bases. V was trimmed by 5 bases and J by 5 bases, leaving 15 bases between them. Germline CDR1 reads SGHVS; CDR2 reads FQNEAQ. The CDR3 sequence is 14 residues long. Partial CDR3 DNA: TGTGCCAGCAGCCTAACTAGAGTCAGGGAGACC. It specifies CASSLTRVRET. The CDR3 in its entirety is CASSLTRVRETQYF.

This clone has ten or more counts. The CDR3 spells CASSLRGGVGTEAFF. CDR3 bases read: TGTGCCAGCAGCTTAAGGGGGGGGGTGGGAACTGAA. The chain combines TRBV7-9 with TRBJ1-1, with a weak D call TRBD1 (6 bases). Sequencing ends 3 residues short of the CDR3 end; the germline J gene provides the rest. The CDR3 is made up of 15 amino acids. Per germline, CDR1 SEHNR and CDR2 FQNEAQ (reference sequence). Trimming removed 2 bases from V and 5 bases from J, with 15 bases in between.

This clone was recorded many times. The read stops 3 residues short of the end of the CDR3; the missing end is completed from the germline J gene. This chain connects TRBV6-2 or TRBV6-3 to TRBJ2-2; 9 nucleotides line up with TRBD2. Losses at the gene ends were 6 bases for V and 10 bases for J; bases not matched to a gene: 15. Germline-derived CDR1 and CDR2 are MNHEY and SVGEGT. This CDR3 region has 16 residues. The chain's CDR3 is CASSRPSYGGRAELFF. CDR3 bases read: TGTGCCAGCAGCCGCCCAAGTTATGGCGGGAGGGCGGAG.

In this sample, this clone turned up many times. Read data end 3 residues before the CDR3 end; the end is taken from the germline J gene. The chain joins TRBV20-1 to TRBJ1-6; TRBD1 is a possible D gene (5 bases). The length of the CDR3 is 14 residues. V was cut by 4 bases and J by 5 bases, with 12 bases left in between. CDR1 and CDR2 (germline): DFQATT, SNEGSKA (reference sequence). Partial CDR3 DNA: TGCAGTGCTACGGGGACTCAAAATAATTCACCC. Amino acids: CSATGTQNNSP. The entire CDR3 sequence reads CSATGTQNNSPLHF.

This clone came up many times. CDR3 DNA (partial): TGCGCCAGCAGTGACCCACGGCAGGTCCCCTACGAG. Its protein product is CASSDPRQVPYE. Given in full, the CDR3 is CASSDPRQVPYEQYF. The chain has TRBV10-1 and TRBJ2-7; D gene uncertain. The read stops 3 residues short of the end of the CDR3; the missing end is completed from the germline J gene. Trimming pared 3 bases from V and 2 bases from J, leaving 14 bases between. The germline V gene encodes CDR1 WNHNN and CDR2 SYGVQD (reference sequence). The CDR3 covers 15 residues.

This clone showed up many times. The read ends 3 residues shy of where the CDR3 ends; the end is completed using the germline J gene. This chain links TRBV20-1 with TRBJ2-1; 10 nucleotides align to TRBD2. J was trimmed by 8 bases and V by 6 bases; bases with no gene match: 10. This CDR3 is built from 14 residues. Germline loops: CDR1 DFQATT, CDR2 SNEGSKA (reference sequence). The CDR3 spells CSATSGGGFDEQFF. Incomplete CDR3 DNA: TGCAGTGCCACCAGCGGGGGGGGTTTCGATGAG.